A selection of T cell receptor beta chains follows, all from one sample in a study of PD-1 blockade in classical Hodgkin lymphoma. This table comes from immunoSEQ multiplex PCR, and its TCRdb copy is limited to in-frame clones, with some not included. The sample holds roughly 7,400 clones, around four fifths seen once. The sample was CD4+ T cells from blood, taken at baseline. The receptors stem from a human donor with classical Hodgkin lymphoma. CDR3s include the opening cysteine and the closing phenylalanine or tryptophan. D genes are given only for firm matches. Clone size, where shown, is once, few, many, or a class for clones that have expanded.

v_gene	j_gene	d_gene	abundance	CDR3nt	CDR3aa
TRBV4-1	TRBJ1-6	NA	few	TGCGCCAGCAGCCAAGATTATGCGGACCTCTCACCCCTCCACTTT	CASSQDYADLSPLHF
TRBV6-1	TRBJ1-3	NA	NA	TGTGCCAGCAGTGTTTGGGGCGATGGAAACACCATATATTTT	CASSVWGDGNTIYF
TRBV5-4	TRBJ1-1	NA	NA	TGTGCCAGCAGTTTTGACTTGAGTGAAGCTTTCTTT	CASSFDLSEAFF
TRBV10-3	TRBJ2-7	TRBD2	NA	TGTGCCATCAGTAAGCGGGAGGGCTACGAGCAGTACTTC	CAISKREGYEQYF
TRBV19	TRBJ1-2	NA	NA	TGTGCCAGTGCTAAGTGGTTGGGGACGTCCATAACTACTAACTATGGCTACACCTTC	CASAKWLGTSITTNYGYTF
TRBV10-1	TRBJ1-2	NA	NA	TGCGCCAGCAGTGAGTCCGGGACGAGTGGCTACACCTTC	CASSESGTSGYTF
TRBV11-2	TRBJ2-3	NA	NA	TGTGCCAGCAGGGGAGGGGGGCCTACATATACGCAGTATTTT	CASRGGGPTYTQYF
TRBV29-1	TRBJ1-6	NA	NA	TGCAGCGTCTCTACTGGAAGAGCTAATTCACCCCTCCACTTT	CSVSTGRANSPLHF
TRBV27	TRBJ1-5	NA	NA	TGTGCCAGCAGTTTAGCGGGGGCACAGCCCCAGCATTTT	CASSLAGAQPQHF
TRBV29-1	TRBJ1-4	TRBD1	NA	TGCAGCGTTGGACAGGGGGTTACTAATGAAAAACTGTTTTTT	CSVGQGVTNEKLFF
TRBV19	TRBJ2-7	TRBD1	NA	TGTGCCAGTAGTACAACAGGGGGCGAGCAGTACTTC	CASSTTGGEQYF
TRBV5-5	TRBJ2-1	TRBD2	NA	TGTGCCAGCAGCCCTGGACTAGCGGGGGGGTTAAATGAGCAGTTCTTC	CASSPGLAGGLNEQFF
TRBV2	TRBJ1-5	TRBD1	NA	TGTGCCAGCAGGGGGACAGGAAGATCCGATCAGCCCCAGCATTTT	CASRGTGRSDQPQHF
TRBV7-2	TRBJ1-6	NA	NA	TGTGCCAGCAGCTTGGGTAGCTCCTATAATTCACCCCTCCACTTT	CASSLGSSYNSPLHF
TRBV10-2	TRBJ2-7	NA	NA	TGCGCCAGCAGTGATTGGGGAAGCGGGCTAGTCAGCGAGCAGTACTTC	CASSDWGSGLVSEQYF
TRBV30	TRBJ2-2	NA	NA	TGTGCCTGGAGTATAGGAAGTTACACCGGGGAGCTGTTTTTT	CAWSIGSYTGELFF
TRBV27	TRBJ1-5	NA	NA	TGTGCCAGCAGTTTTCGAATGGGCAGACAGCCCCAGCATTTT	CASSFRMGRQPQHF
TRBV30	TRBJ1-2	NA	NA	TGTGCCTGGAGTGTATTTGGGGCGGGTGGCTACACCTTC	CAWSVFGAGGYTF
TRBV30	TRBJ2-3	TRBD2	NA	TGTGCCTGGAGTGTAGGACTAGCTCTAGATACGCAGTATTTT	CAWSVGLALDTQYF
TRBV19	TRBJ1-5	TRBD1	NA	TGTGCCAGTAAATACAGGGGTGACCTCAATCAGCCCCAGCATTTT	CASKYRGDLNQPQHF
TRBV27	TRBJ1-6	NA	NA	TGTGCCAGCAGACCGCTCCGGCTATATAATTCACCCCTCCACTTT	CASRPLRLYNSPLHF
TRBV20-1	TRBJ1-2	NA	NA	TGCAGTGCTAGTCGCGGTGGCTACACCTTC	CSASRGGYTF
TRBV6-5	TRBJ1-2	NA	NA	TGTGCCAGCAGTTACTCCGGCAGGGAGGCTGGCTACACCTTC	CASSYSGREAGYTF
TRBV9	TRBJ1-6	TRBD1	few	TGTGCCAGCAGCGTAGCCGGGGACAGGGCTGATTCACCCCTCCACTTT	CASSVAGDRADSPLHF
TRBV5-8	TRBJ2-1	NA	NA	TGTGCCAGCAGCTTAGCCGGGACTTCCTACAATGAGCAGTTCTTC	CASSLAGTSYNEQFF
TRBV7-6	TRBJ2-5	TRBD1	NA	TGTGCCAGCAGCTTAGGGGCAGGGGGCATCCAAGAGACCCAGTACTTC	CASSLGAGGIQETQYF
TRBV10-2	TRBJ1-6	NA	NA	TGCGCCAGCAGTGAGCTGTCGGGTCGCTCACCCCTCCACTTT	CASSELSGRSPLHF
TRBV19	TRBJ2-2	TRBD2	NA	TGTGCCAGTAGTATAGATAGACTAGCGGGAGGTCGCACCGGGGAGCTGTTTTTT	CASSIDRLAGGRTGELFF